Listed below are T cell receptor beta chains from one sample, sequenced in a study of early T cells in non-severe SARS-CoV-2 infection. TCRdb reanalysed the 5' RACE reads using MiXCR and keeps one entry per CDR3 protein. The sample has 100,000 to 150,000 distinct CDR3 sequences; 15% are singletons. The source material was whole blood. Every receptor here comes from an adult who was a healthcare worker with PCR-confirmed SARS-CoV-2 infection or an uninfected control (not recorded which). The conserved cysteine and the conserved F or W are not part of the CDR3 here. The D gene is left open where the match is weak. The size field is filled for only some rows; it gives once, few, many or a size class.

clone size	J gene	D gene	V gene	CDR3 protein
few	TRBJ1-5	-	TRBV12-3/TRBV12-4	ASSLKGQDQPQH
few	TRBJ2-7	-	TRBV11-1	ASSLGWGPYEQY
few	TRBJ2-7	-	TRBV5-1	ASSLDDGRGYEQY
few	TRBJ1-1	-	TRBV29-1	SVPVNTEAF
-	TRBJ2-5	-	TRBV9	ASSVAGTPTETQY
-	TRBJ2-6	-	TRBV4-1	ASSQAQSGANVLT
-	TRBJ2-7	-	TRBV7-9	AVSDTYEQY
-	TRBJ2-3	-	TRBV3-1	ASSQVAGSLTDTQY
few	TRBJ2-1	-	TRBV18	ASSPKWRDGSGEQF
-	TRBJ2-2	-	TRBV27	ASSLSGNTGELF